Listed below are T cell receptor beta chains from one sample, sequenced in a study of OX40 agonist ivuxolimab in advanced cancers. Measured with immunoSEQ multiplex PCR; TCRdb has only the in-frame clones, and not every one. The sample has about 70,000 clones; roughly 85% are singletons. The sample here was CD4+ or CD8+ T cells sorted from blood, taken in a trial of the OX40 agonist ivuxolimab. The receptors derive from an adult with an advanced solid tumor such as melanoma, head and neck, liver or kidney cancer. The CDR3 runs from the conserved cysteine through the conserved F or W. The D gene is left open where the match is weak. Clone size, where shown, is once, few, many, or a class for clones that have expanded.

d_call j_call clone_size v_call cdr3_aa cdr3_nt
TRBD1 TRBJ2-1 - TRBV7-9 CASSLAGDRGEQFF TGTGCCAGCAGCTTAGCAGGGGACAGGGGTGAGCAGTTCTTC
TRBD2 TRBJ2-7 - TRBV18 CASSQAGTSGTSYEQYF TGTGCCAGCTCACAGGCCGGGACTAGCGGGACATCCTACGAGCAGTACTTC
TRBD2 TRBJ2-5 - TRBV7-2 CASRVAGGGETQYF TGTGCCAGCAGGGTGGCGGGGGGAGGGGAGACCCAGTACTTC
TRBD1 TRBJ1-4 - TRBV2 CASHGTANEKLFF TGTGCCAGCCACGGGACAGCTAATGAAAAACTGTTTTTT
- TRBJ2-3 - TRBV28 CATNSLSTDTQYF TGTGCCACCAATTCGCTGAGCACAGATACGCAGTATTTT
- TRBJ2-1 - TRBV7-3 CASSLISLGWGTSLPPSNEQFF TGTGCCAGCAGCTTAATCTCCTTGGGTTGGGGCACTAGTCTCCCCCCATCCAATGAGCAGTTCTTC
TRBD1 TRBJ1-1 - TRBV30 CAGTGRRSTEAFF TGTGCCGGGACAGGGCGGAGGAGCACTGAAGCTTTCTTT
TRBD1 TRBJ1-6 - TRBV5-6 CASSHGQGLGSPLHF TGTGCCAGCAGCCACGGACAGGGGTTGGGTTCACCCCTCCACTTT
- TRBJ1-1 - TRBV5-5 CASSLALAAMNTEAFF TGTGCCAGCAGCTTGGCCCTCGCGGCCATGAACACTGAAGCTTTCTTT
- TRBJ2-5 - TRBV2 CASSGLEKETQYF TGTGCCAGCAGTGGACTAGAAAAAGAGACCCAGTACTTC
- TRBJ1-5 - TRBV6-1 CASSPLAGLNQPQHF TGTGCCAGCAGTCCCTTGGCGGGGCTCAATCAGCCCCAGCATTTT
- TRBJ2-2 - TRBV6-1 CASSDWVRVKTGELFF TGTGCCAGCAGTGATTGGGTCCGGGTAAAAACCGGGGAGCTGTTTTTT
- TRBJ2-5 - TRBV5-4 CASSLGLGEETQYF TGTGCCAGCAGCTTGGGTCTGGGGGAAGAGACCCAGTACTTC
- TRBJ2-3 - TRBV2 CASSDPGLTDTQYF TGTGCCAGCAGTGACCCGGGGCTTACAGATACGCAGTATTTT
TRBD2 TRBJ2-3 - TRBV4-3 CASSQEYRLAGSTDTQYF TGCGCCAGCAGCCAAGAATATCGACTAGCGGGAAGCACAGATACGCAGTATTTT
- TRBJ2-1 - TRBV4-1 CASSQDLTPPANEQFF TGCGCCAGCAGCCAAGATTTGACACCCCCGGCCAATGAGCAGTTCTTC
TRBD1 TRBJ2-7 - TRBV25-1 CASSVSGGEVEQYF TGTGCCAGCAGTGTCTCAGGGGGTGAAGTCGAGCAGTACTTC
TRBD2 TRBJ2-5 - TRBV19 CASSTSGGGIEETQYF TGTGCCAGTAGCACTAGCGGGGGGGGGATTGAGGAGACCCAGTACTTC
- TRBJ2-1 - TRBV7-2 CASSLGRQMIHNEQFF TGTGCCAGCAGCTTAGGGCGCCAGATGATTCACAATGAGCAGTTCTTC
- TRBJ2-5 - TRBV20-1 CSAKGGETQYF TGCAGTGCTAAGGGGGGAGAGACCCAGTACTTC
TRBD1 TRBJ1-4 - TRBV7-8 CASSARTGRGEKLFF TGTGCCAGCAGCGCTAGGACAGGGAGAGGTGAAAAACTGTTTTTT
TRBD1 TRBJ2-1 - TRBV27 CASSHHRGNEQFF TGTGCCAGCAGTCACCACAGGGGGAATGAGCAGTTCTTC
TRBD1 TRBJ1-1 - TRBV27 CASSLSRTGGITEAFF TGTGCCAGCAGTTTATCCCGGACAGGGGGCATTACTGAAGCTTTCTTT
- TRBJ1-2 - TRBV5-1 CASSFGQYNYGYTF TGCGCCAGCAGCTTCGGACAGTATAACTATGGCTACACCTTC
- TRBJ1-1 - TRBV6-5 CASIAGEAFF TGTGCCAGCATTGCCGGTGAAGCTTTCTTT
- TRBJ1-3 - TRBV7-2 CASSSLPPGVSGNTIYF TGTGCCAGCAGCTCCCTCCCGCCAGGTGTCTCTGGAAACACCATATATTTT
TRBD2 TRBJ2-3 - TRBV19 CASSIVGGGSTDTQYF TGTGCCAGTAGTATAGTTGGCGGGGGTAGCACAGATACGCAGTATTTT
TRBD2 TRBJ2-2 few TRBV15 CATSRVRNSGANTGELFF TGTGCCACCAGCAGAGTTCGGAATAGCGGGGCGAACACCGGGGAGCTGTTTTTT
- TRBJ1-5 - TRBV28 CASSVAGGSNQPQHF TGTGCCAGCAGTGTTGCCGGGGGTAGCAATCAGCCCCAGCATTTT
- TRBJ2-4 - TRBV28 CASTNPGAKNIQYF TGTGCCAGCACTAACCCGGGAGCCAAAAACATTCAGTACTTC
- TRBJ2-7 - TRBV4-2 CASRLDISYEQYF TGTGCCAGCAGACTGGACATTTCCTACGAGCAGTACTTC
- TRBJ2-7 few TRBV11-2 CASSLPGPGPYEQYF TGTGCCAGCAGCCTCCCGGGCCCGGGGCCCTACGAGCAGTACTTC
TRBD1 TRBJ1-3 - TRBV4-1 CASSHSNRGSSGNTIYF TGCGCCAGCAGCCATTCCAACAGGGGTAGCTCTGGAAACACCATATATTTT
TRBD1 TRBJ1-2 - TRBV6-1 CASSEKVDRGKGYTF TGTGCCAGCAGTGAAAAAGTCGACAGGGGAAAGGGCTACACCTTC
TRBD1 TRBJ1-5 - TRBV7-2 CASSPDRAQPQHF TGTGCCAGCAGCCCCGACAGGGCCCAGCCCCAGCATTTT